One and the same sample provided the 2 T cell receptor beta chains below, sequenced in a study of blood T cell repertoires in COVID-19. Clones were sequenced by immunoSEQ multiplex PCR, and TCRdb holds only the in-frame ones, with some missing. The sample shows some 250,000 clones, approximately 90% of them seen only once. Sequencing was performed on PBMCs or T cells enriched from blood (not recorded which). These receptors all come from a woman aged 40 to 55 with acute COVID-19.

This clone was seen just once. V gene TRBV5-1 combines with J gene TRBJ1-1; maybe TRBD1 (5 bases). CDR3 length: 15 residues. Germline-derived CDR1 and CDR2 are SGHRS and YFSETQ. The V end was cut by 2 bases, the J end by 1 base, with 12 bases between. Here the CDR3 reads CASSLQETTNTEAFF. In DNA form, the CDR3 reads TGCGCCAGCAGCTTACAGGAGACAACGAACACTGAAGCTTTCTTT.

This clone turned up a few times. This rearrangement joins TRBV5-6 to TRBJ1-3, with 9 bases aligning to TRBD1. Germline V gene sequence: CDR1 SGHDT, CDR2 YYEEEE. The CDR3 length is 14 residues. Trimming at V came to 4 bases and at J to 4 bases, leaving 3 bases not matched to a gene. The CDR3 sequence: CASSRDRAGNTIYF. CDR3 DNA: TGTGCCAGCAGCCGGGACAGGGCCGGAAACACCATATATTTT.